This T cell receptor beta chain appears in the sequencing data of a study of shared clonotypes between healthy human individuals. CD45RO-negative CD8 cells positively selected for CCR7 made up the naive population, which excluded terminally differentiated effector memory CD45RA+ cells. This CDR3 is 14 amino acids long. The V segment lost 3 bases and the J segment 5 bases; nucleotides outside the gene matches: 7. Per germline, CDR1 GTSNPN and CDR2 SVGIG (reference sequence). The data were produced by immunoSEQ multiplex PCR, yet TCRdb's version contains in-frame clones alone and is incomplete. The top ten clones hold 1.5% to 2% of a sample with some 2,100,000 clones, approximately 94% of them seen once.

This receptor was identified in a man between 18 and 29 years old in good health. Some clones in this sample may be carry-over from other donors' samples. Material for sequencing was naive CD8+ T cells from PBMCs. The chain uses TRBV30 and TRBJ2-5; 9 bases line up with TRBD1. The CDR3 DNA sequence: TGTGCCTGGAGAGCACAGGGGGCAGGGGAGACCCAGTACTTC. Its protein product is CAWRAQGAGETQYF.